The clone carrying this T cell receptor beta chain was seen more than once but under ten times. Antigen: not known. The data were obtained in a study of blood T cells in healthy people across ages. Regarding the study as a whole: Naive CD4+ cells and diversity were both higher in long-lived donors than in aged donors. Per million T cells, the diversity of TCR beta decreased roughly linearly as age advanced.

The use of a sample-barcoded 5' primer and a J-beta primer mix characterized a second PCR of 7 to 11 cycles. Each sample provided no less than 3 million CDR3-containing paired-end reads. TCRdb called the 5' RACE reads again in MiXCR, with one record for every CDR3 protein. The repertoire holds around 1.1 million distinct CDR3 sequences, with around two fifths as singletons. This CDR3 has 12 amino acids. J lost 7 bases, V lost 5 bases, and 3 bases had no gene match. Per the germline V gene, CDR1 is SEHNR and CDR2 is FQNEAQ (reference sequence). The rearrangement links TRBV7-9 to TRBJ1-1; 8 nucleotides align to TRBD1. The sequence was obtained from a man between 18 and 35 years old in good health. The specimen sequenced was blood. The CDR3 DNA is TGTGCCAGCAGCCCCGACAGGGGTGAAGCTTTCTTT. This codes for CASSPDRGEAFF.